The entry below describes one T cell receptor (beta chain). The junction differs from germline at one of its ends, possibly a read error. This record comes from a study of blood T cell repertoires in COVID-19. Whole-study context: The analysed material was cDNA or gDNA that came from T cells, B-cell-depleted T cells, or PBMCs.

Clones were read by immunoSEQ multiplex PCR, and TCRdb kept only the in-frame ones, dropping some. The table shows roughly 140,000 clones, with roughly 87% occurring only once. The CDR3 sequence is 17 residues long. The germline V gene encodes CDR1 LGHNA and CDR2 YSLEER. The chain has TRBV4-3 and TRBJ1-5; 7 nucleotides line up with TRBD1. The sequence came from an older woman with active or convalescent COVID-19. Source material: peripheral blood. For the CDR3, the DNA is TGCGCCCGCAGCCACGACTCCGGGACAGTTGGCAATCAGCCCCAGCATTTT. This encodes CARSHDSGTVGNQPQHF.